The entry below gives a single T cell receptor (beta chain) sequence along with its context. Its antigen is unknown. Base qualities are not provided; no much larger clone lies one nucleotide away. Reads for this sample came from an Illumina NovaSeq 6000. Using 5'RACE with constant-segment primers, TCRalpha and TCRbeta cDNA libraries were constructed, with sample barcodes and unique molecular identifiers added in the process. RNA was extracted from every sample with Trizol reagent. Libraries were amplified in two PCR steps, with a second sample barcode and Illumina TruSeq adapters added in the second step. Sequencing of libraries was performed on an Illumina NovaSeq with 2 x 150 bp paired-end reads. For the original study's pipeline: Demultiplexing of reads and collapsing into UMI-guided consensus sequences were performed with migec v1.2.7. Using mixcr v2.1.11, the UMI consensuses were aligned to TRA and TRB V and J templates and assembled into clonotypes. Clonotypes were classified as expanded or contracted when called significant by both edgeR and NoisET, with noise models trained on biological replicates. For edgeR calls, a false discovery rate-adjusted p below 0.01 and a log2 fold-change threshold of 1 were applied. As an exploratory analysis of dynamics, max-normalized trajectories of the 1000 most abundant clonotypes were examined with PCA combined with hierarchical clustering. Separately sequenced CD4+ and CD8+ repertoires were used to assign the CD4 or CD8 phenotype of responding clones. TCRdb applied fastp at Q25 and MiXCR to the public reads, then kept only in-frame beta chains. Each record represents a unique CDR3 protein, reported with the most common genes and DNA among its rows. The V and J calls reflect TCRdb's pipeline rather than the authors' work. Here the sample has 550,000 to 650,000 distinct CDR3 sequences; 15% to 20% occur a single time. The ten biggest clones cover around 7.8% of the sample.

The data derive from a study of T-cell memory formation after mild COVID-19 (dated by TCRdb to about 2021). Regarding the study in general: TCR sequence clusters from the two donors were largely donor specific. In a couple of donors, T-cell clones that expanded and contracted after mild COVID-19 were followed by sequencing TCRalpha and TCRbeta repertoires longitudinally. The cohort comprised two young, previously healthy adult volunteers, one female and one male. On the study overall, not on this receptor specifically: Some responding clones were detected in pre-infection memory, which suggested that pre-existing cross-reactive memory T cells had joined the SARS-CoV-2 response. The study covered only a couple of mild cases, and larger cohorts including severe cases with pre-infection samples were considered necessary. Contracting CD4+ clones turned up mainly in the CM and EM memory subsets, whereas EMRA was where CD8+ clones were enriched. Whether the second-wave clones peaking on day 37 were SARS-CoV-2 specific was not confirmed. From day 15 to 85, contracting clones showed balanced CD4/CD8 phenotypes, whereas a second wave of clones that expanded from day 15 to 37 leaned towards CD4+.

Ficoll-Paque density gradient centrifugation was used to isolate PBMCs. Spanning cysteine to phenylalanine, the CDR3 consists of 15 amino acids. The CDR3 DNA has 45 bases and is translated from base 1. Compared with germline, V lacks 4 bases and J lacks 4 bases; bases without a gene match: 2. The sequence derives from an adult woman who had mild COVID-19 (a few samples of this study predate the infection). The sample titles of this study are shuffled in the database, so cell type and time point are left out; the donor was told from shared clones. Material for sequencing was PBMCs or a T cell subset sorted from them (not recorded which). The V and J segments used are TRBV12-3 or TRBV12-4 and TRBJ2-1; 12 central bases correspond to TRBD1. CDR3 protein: CASSWDRGRYNEQFF. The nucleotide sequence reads TGTGCCAGCAGTTGGGACAGGGGGCGTTACAATGAGCAGTTCTTC.